The 23 T cell receptor beta chains presented below share a single source sample, sequenced in a study of cytomegalovirus exposure and HLA in healthy donors. The PCR ran on 60 Vbeta and 13 Jbeta primers. Generated by immunoSEQ multiplex PCR, the TCRdb table keeps only in-frame clones and is missing some. The table includes 100,000 to 150,000 clones, 81% detected once. The source material was PBMCs. The receptor set was obtained from a man aged 18 to 30 in good health and CMV-seropositive.

The chain couples TRBV10-2 to TRBJ2-7; 8 bases align to TRBD2. The length of the CDR3 is 18 residues. Germline V gene sequence: CDR1 WSHSY, CDR2 SAAADI. J was trimmed by 1 base and V by 5 bases; bases with no gene match: 16. As DNA, the CDR3 is TGCGCCAGCAGTACAGTTGGCGGCGGGGGGTCTCAATCCTACGAGCAGTACTTC. This translates into CASSTVGGGGSQSYEQYF.

This chain's CDR3 is CASNPGWGSYEQYF. Written as DNA, the CDR3 is TGTGCCAGCAACCCGGGGTGGGGAAGCTACGAGCAGTACTTC. The chain links TRBV6-5 to TRBJ2-5; D might be TRBD2 (5 bases). Matching the DNA end better, TRBJ2-7 makes the J call doubtful. CDR3 length: 14 amino acids. Germline-derived CDR1 and CDR2 are MNHEY and SVGAGI.

This clone was seen a handful of times. The V gene is TRBV10-3, the J gene TRBJ2-7; 7 bases agree with TRBD2. CDR3 length: 19 amino acids. V dropped 7 bases and J dropped 5; count of bases not matched to a gene: 26. From germline, CDR1 is ENHRY and CDR2 SYGVKD. As DNA, the CDR3 is TGTGCCATCACCTGGACTAGGCGGTGTTTGAGAGGGTTCCGCGACGAGCAGTACTTC. Translation: CAITWTRRCLRGFRDEQYF.

The CDR3 reads CASSQDQTGGLGYTF. CDR3 bases: TGCGCCAGCAGCCAAGACCAAACAGGGGGCCTTGGCTACACCTTC. The V and J genes are TRBV4-3 and TRBJ1-2; 9 bases are a match to TRBD1. V shed 0 bases and J 7 bases; nucleotides not matched to a gene: 6. Per the germline V gene, CDR1 is LGHNA and CDR2 is YSLEER. The CDR3 consists of 15 residues.

This chain joins TRBV5-6 and TRBJ1-5; D might be TRBD1 (5 bases). Germline CDR1 SGHDT, CDR2 YYEEEE. This CDR3 region has 16 residues. Trimming shortened V by 2 bases and J by 4 bases, and 16 bases separated the two germline ends. CDR3 DNA: TGTGCCAGCAGCTTACTATACGGGGGGGGTAATCAGCCCCAGCATTTT. This encodes CASSLLYGGGNQPQHF. The entire variable domain, with the rest obtained from reference TRBV5-6 and TRBJ1-5, is as follows: DAGVTQSPTHLIKTRGQQVTLRCSPKSGHDTVSWYQQALGQGPQFIFQYYEEEERQRGNFPDRFSGHQFPNYSSELNVNALLLGDSALYLCASSLLYGGGNQPQHFGDGTRLSIL.

The rearrangement links TRBV12-5 to TRBJ2-7, with D tentatively TRBD1 (5 bases). The germline CDR1 and CDR2 sequences are LGHNT and FRNRAP. The CDR3 contains 17 residues. V was trimmed by 0 bases and J by 2 bases, leaving 17 bases between them. CDR3: CASGLVRSRVPPYEQYF. The CDR3 coding sequence is TGTGCTAGTGGTTTGGTACGTAGCAGGGTGCCCCCCTACGAGCAGTACTTC.

This chain connects TRBV6-5 to TRBJ2-7; 7 bases are shared with TRBD1. Per germline, CDR1 MNHEY and CDR2 SVGAGI. V trimming: 6 bases; J trimming: 0 bases; junction bases outside the gene matches: 5. The CDR3 contains 14 residues. The chain's CDR3 is CASRNRDSSYEQYF. In DNA, the CDR3 is TGTGCCAGCAGGAACCGGGACAGCTCCTACGAGCAGTACTTC.

This chain connects TRBV11-2 to TRBJ1-2; no definite D call. CDR3 length: 13 residues. Trimming shortened V by 0 bases and J by 3 bases, and 5 bases separated the two germline ends. Germline V gene sequence: CDR1 SGHAT, CDR2 FQNNGV. CDR3 nucleotides: TGTGCCAGCAGCTTAGAGCTAGACTATGGCTACACCTTC. Amino acids: CASSLELDYGYTF.

The DNA of the CDR3 is TGTGCCAGCACCCACGACGGACAGTATAATTCACCCCTCCACTTT. It yields the protein CASTHDGQYNSPLHF. V and J are TRBV7-9 and TRBJ1-6, with D possibly being TRBD1 (6 bases). V lost 7 bases to trimming and J lost 4 bases, with 14 bases between them. CDR3 length: 15 residues. Germline CDR1 and CDR2: SEHNR and FQNEAQ (reference sequence).

A few counts support this clone. The chain links TRBV23-1 to TRBJ2-4; 8 nucleotides line up with TRBD1. TRBV23-1 is designated an ORF whose function remains uncertain. The ends lost 3 bases at V and 3 bases at J; junction bases unmatched: 13. This CDR3 has 18 amino acids. The CDR3 region has the DNA TGCGCCAGCAGTCAGCACCGCCGGGACAGGATTAACAAAAACATTCAGTACTTC. This gives the protein CASSQHRRDRINKNIQYF.

The rearrangement joins TRBV14 to TRBJ2-3, with TRBD1 identical over 11 bases. The ends lost 1 base at V and 3 bases at J; junction bases unmatched: 12. Germline assignment: CDR1 SGHDN and CDR2 FVKESK. The CDR3 has 19 residues. CDR3 sequence: CASSQGAGTGGACTDTQYF. CDR3 in DNA: TGTGCCAGCAGCCAAGGGGCCGGGACAGGGGGTGCGTGTACAGATACGCAGTATTTT.

This chain links TRBV5-5 with TRBJ1-6, with D perhaps matching TRBD1 (5 bases). V was trimmed by 0 bases and J by 7 bases, leaving 11 bases between them. From germline, CDR1 is SGHKS and CDR2 YYEKEE (reference sequence). This CDR3 spans 15 amino acids. The CDR3 spells CASSLGPGSNSPLHF. DNA for the CDR3: TGTGCCAGCAGCTTGGGGCCAGGGTCCAATTCACCCCTCCACTTT. The variable domain in full, completed from reference TRBV5-5 and TRBJ1-6, reads DAGVTQSPTHLIKTRGQQVTLRCSPISGHKSVSWYQQVLGQGPQFIFQYYEKEERGRGNFPDRFSARQFPNYSSELNVNALLLGDSALYLCASSLGPGSNSPLHFGNGTRLTVT.

The chain is built from TRBV5-5 and TRBJ1-1, with 8 bases matching TRBD1. CDR1 and CDR2 (germline): SGHKS, YYEKEE (reference sequence). After removal of 4 bases from V and 0 bases from J, the junction contained 11 bases not matched to a gene. The CDR3 covers 17 residues. The CDR3 region is CASSPRTGFGMNTEAFF. The CDR3 DNA reads TGTGCCAGCAGCCCTCGGACAGGGTTCGGGATGAACACTGAAGCTTTCTTT.

The chain recombines TRBV4-3 with TRBJ2-1; D remains unclear. Germline V lookup: CDR1 LGHNA, CDR2 YSLEER. The V gene lost 0 bases and the J gene lost 0 bases, with 9 bases spanning the gap. This CDR3 is built from 16 residues. The CDR3 region is CASSQDFFSSYNEQFF. CDR3 in DNA: TGCGCCAGCAGCCAAGATTTTTTCAGCTCCTACAATGAGCAGTTCTTC.

This chain joins TRBV7-9 and TRBJ1-5; possibly TRBD1 for D (6 bases). The CDR3 extends over 16 amino acids. CDR1 is SEHNR and CDR2 is FQNEAQ in the germline V gene (reference sequence). V was shortened by 1 base and J by 2 bases, with 12 bases between the two germline ends. The chain's CDR3 is CASSLEESGGNQPQHF. DNA for the CDR3: TGTGCCAGCAGCTTAGAAGAATCAGGGGGCAATCAGCCCCAGCATTTT.

The chain carries TRBV27 and TRBJ2-2; 11 bases are shared with TRBD1. V gave up 4 bases and J gave up 7 bases; unmatched junction bases: 11. CDR1 and CDR2 (germline): MNHEY, SMNVEV (reference sequence). The CDR3 has 17 amino acids. CDR3 bases: TGTGCCAGCAGTTCACGCCGGGACAGGGGGTTCCTCGGGGAGCTGTTTTTT. Translated: CASSSRRDRGFLGELFF.

As concerns this clone: This CDR3 is also generated by other DNA sequences in the sample. Here the CDR3 DNA reads TGTGCCAGCAGTCGACAGAGGAACACTGAAGCTTTCTTT. Protein product: CASSRQRNTEAFF. The chain is built from TRBV6-5 and TRBJ1-1; D is perhaps TRBD1 (5 bases). Germline V lookup: CDR1 MNHEY, CDR2 SVGAGI. Trimming took off 5 bases at V and 1 base at J, with 8 bases between the two ends. The CDR3 covers 13 residues.

This clone was observed a single time. The V gene is TRBV27, the J gene TRBJ2-5, with 9 bases identical to TRBD1. The CDR3 consists of 15 residues. Germline V gene lookup returns CDR1 MNHEY and CDR2 SMNVEV (reference sequence). J gave up 5 bases and V 6 bases, and 10 bases lay outside the gene matches. The CDR3 loop reads CASREQGAGSETQYF. The DNA of the CDR3 is TGTGCCAGCAGAGAACAGGGGGCCGGTAGCGAGACCCAGTACTTC.

This chain connects TRBV9 to TRBJ2-7; 7 bases map to TRBD1. The CDR3 sequence is 14 residues long. J lost 6 bases, V lost 4 bases, and 10 bases had no gene match. Germline V gene lookup returns CDR1 SGDLS and CDR2 YYNGEE. CDR3 DNA sequence: TGTGCCAGCAGCTATAATGACAGGGCGTCCGAGCAGTACTTC. It is translated as CASSYNDRASEQYF.

This chain links TRBV6-1 with TRBJ2-7, with TRBD1 matching over 7 bases. Unmatched junction bases numbered 5, after V lost 1 base and J lost 2 bases. The CDR3 extends over 15 amino acids. Germline V gene data show CDR1 as MNHNS and CDR2 as SASEGT. The CDR3 DNA is TGTGCCAGCAGTGAAGGGACAGGAGGTCCCTACGAGCAGTACTTC. It encodes CASSEGTGGPYEQYF.

The chain combines TRBV27 with TRBJ1-1; D is undetermined. Germline CDR1 and CDR2: MNHEY and SMNVEV (reference sequence). The V and J ends lost 6 bases and 1 base respectively, with 9 bases between them. This CDR3 spans 13 amino acids. CDR3 bases: TGTGCCAGCAGGACATTCGGGAACACTGAAGCTTTCTTT. Its translation: CASRTFGNTEAFF.

J is TRBJ2-5 and V is TRBV12-5; possibly TRBD1 for D (7 bases). Germline values: CDR1 LGHNT, CDR2 FRNRAP. CDR3 length: 12 amino acids. Trimming took 10 bases from V and 5 from J, leaving 14 bases between them. CDR3 coding DNA: TGTGCTACTTCCAGGGGGGTGGAGACCCAGTACTTC. Translation gives CATSRGVETQYF. The full variable domain, rest sourced from reference TRBV12-5 and TRBJ2-5, is DARVTQTPRHKVTEMGQEVTMRCQPILGHNTVFWYRQTMMQGLELLAYFRNRAPLDDSGMPKDRFSAEMPDATLATLKIQPSEPRDSAVYFCATSRGVETQYFGPGTRLLVL.

This chain uses TRBV6-1 with TRBJ1-4; TRBD1 is a possible D gene (6 bases). Between the trimmed V and J ends, which lost 9 bases and 8 bases, there was a span of 16 bases. This CDR3 is 13 amino acids long. Per the germline V gene, CDR1 is MNHNS and CDR2 is SASEGT. CDR3 region: CASAGVWREKLFF. The CDR3 region has the DNA TGTGCCAGTGCAGGGGTATGGAGGGAAAAACTGTTTTTT.